This T cell receptor beta chain was documented in a study of T cell repertoires and leukemia-associated antigens. Study-wide context: Around 15 million effective reads came from all samples combined. Findings and limits, study-wide: No significant group difference appeared in Vbeta, Jbeta or VDJ counts. No direct test of specificity or function was done for expanded clones.

The junction had 11 bases not matched to a gene; V was cut back by 0 bases and J by 2 bases. CDR1 and CDR2 from the germline V gene are MGHRA and YSYEKL. The CDR3 runs 21 residues. CD3+ T cells were rested overnight without fetal bovine serum. About this clonotype: No antigen is known for it.

Each CDR3 protein gets one entry after TCRdb re-called the 5' RACE reads with MiXCR. The data show about 15,000 distinct CDR3 sequences, 30% to 45% seen once. Sample: CD3+ T cells sorted from blood and cultured. The sequence was collected from a female donor in good health. The rearrangement joins TRBV4-1 to TRBJ2-1, with TRBD2 matching over 15 bases. Written as DNA, the CDR3 is TGCGCCAGCAGCCAAGATGAGGCCGGGGGACTAGCGGGAGGCACCTACAATGAGCAGTTCTTC. Translation: CASSQDEAGGLAGGTYNEQFF.